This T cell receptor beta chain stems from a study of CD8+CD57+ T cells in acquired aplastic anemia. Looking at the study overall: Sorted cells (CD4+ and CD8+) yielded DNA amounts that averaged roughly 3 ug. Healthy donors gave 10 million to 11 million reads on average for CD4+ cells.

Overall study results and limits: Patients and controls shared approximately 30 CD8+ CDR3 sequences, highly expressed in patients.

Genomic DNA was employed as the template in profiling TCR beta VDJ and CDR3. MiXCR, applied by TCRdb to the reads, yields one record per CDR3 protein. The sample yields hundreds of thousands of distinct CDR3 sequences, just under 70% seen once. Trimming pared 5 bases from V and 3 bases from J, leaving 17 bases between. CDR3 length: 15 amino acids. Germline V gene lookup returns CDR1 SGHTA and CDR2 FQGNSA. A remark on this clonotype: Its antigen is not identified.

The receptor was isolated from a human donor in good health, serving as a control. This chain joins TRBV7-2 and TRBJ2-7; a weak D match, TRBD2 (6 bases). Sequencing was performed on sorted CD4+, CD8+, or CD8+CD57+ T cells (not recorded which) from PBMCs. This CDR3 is CASSTPGGGGYEQYF. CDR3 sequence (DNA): TGTGCCAGCAGCACACCCGGGGGTGGCGGCTACGAGCAGTACTTC.